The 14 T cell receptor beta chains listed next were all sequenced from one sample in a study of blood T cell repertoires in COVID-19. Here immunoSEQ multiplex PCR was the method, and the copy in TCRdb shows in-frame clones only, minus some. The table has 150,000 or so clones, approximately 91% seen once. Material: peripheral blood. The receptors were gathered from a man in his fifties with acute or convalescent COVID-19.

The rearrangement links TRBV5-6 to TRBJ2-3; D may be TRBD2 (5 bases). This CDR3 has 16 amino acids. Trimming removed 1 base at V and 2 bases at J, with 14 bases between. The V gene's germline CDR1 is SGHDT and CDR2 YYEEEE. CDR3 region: CASSLWQPGYTDTQYF. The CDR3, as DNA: TGTGCCAGCAGCTTGTGGCAGCCGGGGTACACAGATACGCAGTATTTT.

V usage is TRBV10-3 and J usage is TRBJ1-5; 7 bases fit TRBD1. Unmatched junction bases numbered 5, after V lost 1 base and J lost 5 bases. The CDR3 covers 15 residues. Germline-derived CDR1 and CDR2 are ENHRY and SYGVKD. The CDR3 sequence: CAISEWDRGDQPQHF. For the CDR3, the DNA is TGTGCCATCAGTGAGTGGGACAGAGGGGATCAGCCCCAGCATTTT.

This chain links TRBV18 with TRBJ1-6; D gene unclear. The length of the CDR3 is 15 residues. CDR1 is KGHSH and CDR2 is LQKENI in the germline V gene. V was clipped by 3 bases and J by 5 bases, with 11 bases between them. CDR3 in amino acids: CASSPLGSNNSPLHF. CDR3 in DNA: TGTGCCAGCTCACCGCTCGGGTCGAATAATTCACCCCTCCACTTT.

The CDR3 loop reads CATSRDPGSNEQFF. In DNA form, the CDR3 reads TGTGCCACCAGCAGAGATCCGGGGTCCAATGAGCAGTTCTTC. The chain links TRBV15 to TRBJ2-1, with D maybe TRBD2 (5 bases). The V gene's germline CDR1 is LNHNV and CDR2 YYDKDF (reference sequence). There are 14 residues in the CDR3. V lost 0 bases and J lost 6, with 9 bases in between. Based on the CDR3 plus reference TRBV15 and TRBJ2-1, the full variable domain is DAMVIQNPRYQVTQFGKPVTLSCSQTLNHNVMYWYQQKSSQAPKLLFHYYDKDFNNEADTPDNFQSRRPNTSFCFLDIRSPGLGDTAMYLCATSRDPGSNEQFFGPGTRLTVL.

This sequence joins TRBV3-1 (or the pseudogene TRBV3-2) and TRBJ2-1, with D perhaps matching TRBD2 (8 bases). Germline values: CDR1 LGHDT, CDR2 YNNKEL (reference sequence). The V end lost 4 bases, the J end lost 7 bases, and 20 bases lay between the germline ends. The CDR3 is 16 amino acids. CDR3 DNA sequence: TGTGCCAGCAGCCTTCATTCGGGGGGGACAGTGAATGAGCAGTTCTTC. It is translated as CASSLHSGGTVNEQFF.

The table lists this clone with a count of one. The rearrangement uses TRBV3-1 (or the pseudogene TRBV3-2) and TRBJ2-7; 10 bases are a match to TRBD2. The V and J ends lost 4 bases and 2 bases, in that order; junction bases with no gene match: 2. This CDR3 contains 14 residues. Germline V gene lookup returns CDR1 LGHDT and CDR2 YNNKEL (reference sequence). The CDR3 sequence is CASSLGLAAYEQYV. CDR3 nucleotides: TGTGCCAGCAGCCTTGGACTAGCGGCCTACGAGCAGTACGTC.

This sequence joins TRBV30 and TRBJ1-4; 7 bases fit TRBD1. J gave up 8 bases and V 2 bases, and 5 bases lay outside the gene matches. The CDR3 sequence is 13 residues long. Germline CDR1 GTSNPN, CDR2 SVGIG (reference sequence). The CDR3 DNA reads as TGTGCCTGGAGTCAGGGGGTACAAGAAAAACTGTTTTTT. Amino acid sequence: CAWSQGVQEKLFF.

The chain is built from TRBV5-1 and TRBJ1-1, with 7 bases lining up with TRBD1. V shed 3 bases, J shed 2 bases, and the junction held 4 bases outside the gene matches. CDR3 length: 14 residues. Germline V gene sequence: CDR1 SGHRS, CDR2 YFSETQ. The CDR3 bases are TGCGCCAGCAGCTACGGGACAGAAAACACTGAAGCTTTCTTT. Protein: CASSYGTENTEAFF.

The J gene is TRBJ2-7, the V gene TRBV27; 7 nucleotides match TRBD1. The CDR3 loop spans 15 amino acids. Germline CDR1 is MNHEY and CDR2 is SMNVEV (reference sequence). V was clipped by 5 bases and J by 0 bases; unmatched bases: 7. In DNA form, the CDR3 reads TGTGCCAGCAGTAAATTACAGGGGAACTCCTACGAGCAGTACTTC. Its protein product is CASSKLQGNSYEQYF.

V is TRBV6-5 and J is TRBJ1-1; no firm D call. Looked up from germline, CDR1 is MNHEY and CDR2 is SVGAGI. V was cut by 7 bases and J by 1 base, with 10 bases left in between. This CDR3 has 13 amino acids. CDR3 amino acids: CASIKYRNTEAFF. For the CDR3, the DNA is TGTGCCAGCATAAAATACAGGAACACTGAAGCTTTCTTT.

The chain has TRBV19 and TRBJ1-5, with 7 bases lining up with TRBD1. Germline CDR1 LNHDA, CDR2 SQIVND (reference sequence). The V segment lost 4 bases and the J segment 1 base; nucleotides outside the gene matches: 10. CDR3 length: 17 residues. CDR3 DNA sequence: TGTGCCAGTAGTAGATATTCCGGACAGGCGAGCAATCAGCCCCAGCATTTT. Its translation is CASSRYSGQASNQPQHF.

CDR3 protein: CASSSVLEAADTQYF. The CDR3 DNA reads as TGTGCCAGCAGTTCAGTACTGGAGGCGGCAGATACGCAGTATTTT. This sequence joins TRBV4-2 and TRBJ2-3, with TRBD2 as a possible D gene (5 bases). This CDR3 contains 15 residues. V was clipped by 6 bases and J by 4 bases, with 17 bases between them. Germline CDR1 LGHNA, CDR2 YNFKEQ.

CDR3 in amino acids: CASSLGTSGGHPQETQYF. For the CDR3, the DNA is TGTGCCAGCAGCTTGGGGACTAGCGGGGGGCACCCTCAAGAGACCCAGTACTTC. The chain has TRBV7-8 and TRBJ2-5, with 15 bases aligning to TRBD2. This CDR3 spans 18 amino acids. Germline trimming cut 3 bases from V and 2 bases from J; bases unmatched to any gene: 7. Germline lookup yields CDR1 SGHVS and CDR2 FQNEAQ.

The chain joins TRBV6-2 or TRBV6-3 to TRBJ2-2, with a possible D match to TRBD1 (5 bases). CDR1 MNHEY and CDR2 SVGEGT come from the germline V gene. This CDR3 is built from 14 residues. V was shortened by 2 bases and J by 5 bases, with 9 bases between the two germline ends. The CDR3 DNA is TGTGCCAGCAGTTACCTCGGACAAACCGGGGAGCTGTTTTTT. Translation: CASSYLGQTGELFF.